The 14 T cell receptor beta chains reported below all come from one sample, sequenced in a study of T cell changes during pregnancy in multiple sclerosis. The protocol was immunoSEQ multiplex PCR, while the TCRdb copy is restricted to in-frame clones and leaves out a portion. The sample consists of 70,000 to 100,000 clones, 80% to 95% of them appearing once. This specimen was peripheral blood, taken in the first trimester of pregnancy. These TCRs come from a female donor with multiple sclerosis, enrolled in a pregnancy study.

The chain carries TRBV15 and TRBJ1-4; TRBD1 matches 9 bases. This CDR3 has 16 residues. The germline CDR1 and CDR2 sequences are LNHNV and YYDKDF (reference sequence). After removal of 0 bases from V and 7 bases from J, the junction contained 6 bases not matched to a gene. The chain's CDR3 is CATSRDPRTGAEKLFF. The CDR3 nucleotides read TGTGCCACCAGCAGAGATCCCCGGACAGGGGCTGAAAAACTGTTTTTT. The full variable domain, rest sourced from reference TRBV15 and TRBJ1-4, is DAMVIQNPRYQVTQFGKPVTLSCSQTLNHNVMYWYQQKSSQAPKLLFHYYDKDFNNEADTPDNFQSRRPNTSFCFLDIRSPGLGDTAMYLCATSRDPRTGAEKLFFGSGTQLSVL.

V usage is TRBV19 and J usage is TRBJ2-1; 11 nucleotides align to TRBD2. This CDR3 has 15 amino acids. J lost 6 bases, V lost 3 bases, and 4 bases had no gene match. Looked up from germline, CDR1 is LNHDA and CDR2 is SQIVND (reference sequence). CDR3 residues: CASSIGLAGGNEQFF. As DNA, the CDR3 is TGTGCCAGTAGTATTGGGCTAGCGGGAGGCAATGAGCAGTTCTTC. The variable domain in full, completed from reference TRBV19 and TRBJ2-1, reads DGGITQSPKYLFRKEGQNVTLSCEQNLNHDAMYWYRQDPGQGLRLIYYSQIVNDFQKGDIAEGYSVSREKKESFPLTVTSAQKNPTAFYLCASSIGLAGGNEQFFGPGTRLTVL.

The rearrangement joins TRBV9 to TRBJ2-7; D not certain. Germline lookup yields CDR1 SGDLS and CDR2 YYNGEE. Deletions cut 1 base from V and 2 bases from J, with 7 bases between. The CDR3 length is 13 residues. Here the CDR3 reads CASSVNSAYEQYF. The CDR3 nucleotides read TGTGCCAGCAGCGTAAATTCAGCCTACGAGCAGTACTTC.

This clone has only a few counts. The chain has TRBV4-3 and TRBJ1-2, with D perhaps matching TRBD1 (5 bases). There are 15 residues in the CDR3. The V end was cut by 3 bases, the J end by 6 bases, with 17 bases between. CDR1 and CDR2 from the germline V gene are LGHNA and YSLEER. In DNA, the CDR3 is TGCGCCAGCAGCCATGATGTTACGGGACTCGATGGCTACACCTTC. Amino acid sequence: CASSHDVTGLDGYTF.

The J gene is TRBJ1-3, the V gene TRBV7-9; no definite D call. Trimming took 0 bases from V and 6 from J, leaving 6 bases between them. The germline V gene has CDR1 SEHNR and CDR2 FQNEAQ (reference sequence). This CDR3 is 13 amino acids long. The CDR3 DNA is TGTGCCAGCAGCTTAGCGGCCACAAACACCATATATTTT. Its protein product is CASSLAATNTIYF.

CDR3 protein: CSVAPLETGAQETQYF. CDR3 bases: TGCAGCGTCGCCCCCTTAGAGACAGGGGCACAAGAGACCCAGTACTTC. V and J are TRBV29-1 and TRBJ2-5, with 8 positions matching TRBD1. The CDR3 length is 16 residues. Germline V gives CDR1 SQVTM, CDR2 ANQGSEA. Trimming at V came to 6 bases and at J to 2 bases, leaving 14 bases not matched to a gene.

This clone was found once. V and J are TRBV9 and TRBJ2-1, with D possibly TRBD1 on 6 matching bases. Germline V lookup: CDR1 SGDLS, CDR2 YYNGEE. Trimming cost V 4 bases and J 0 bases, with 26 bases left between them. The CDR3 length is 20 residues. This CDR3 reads CASSKRDTGSPPSSYNEQFF. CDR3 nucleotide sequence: TGTGCCAGCAGCAAGAGGGACACCGGATCACCACCCAGCTCCTACAATGAGCAGTTCTTC.

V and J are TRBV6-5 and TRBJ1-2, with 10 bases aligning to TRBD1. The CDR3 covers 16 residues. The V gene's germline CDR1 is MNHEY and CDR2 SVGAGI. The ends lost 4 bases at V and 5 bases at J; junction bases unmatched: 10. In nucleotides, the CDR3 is TGTGCCAGCAGTTTGACAGGGGGCAAAGGAGAATATGGCTACACCTTC. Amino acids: CASSLTGGKGEYGYTF.

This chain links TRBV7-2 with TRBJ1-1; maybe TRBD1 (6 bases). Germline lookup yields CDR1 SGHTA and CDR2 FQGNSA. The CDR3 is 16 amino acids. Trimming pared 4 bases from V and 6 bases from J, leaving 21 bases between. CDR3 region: CASSSDSPGLHAEAFF. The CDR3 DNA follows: TGTGCCAGCAGCTCGGACAGTCCCGGCCTCCACGCTGAAGCTTTCTTT.

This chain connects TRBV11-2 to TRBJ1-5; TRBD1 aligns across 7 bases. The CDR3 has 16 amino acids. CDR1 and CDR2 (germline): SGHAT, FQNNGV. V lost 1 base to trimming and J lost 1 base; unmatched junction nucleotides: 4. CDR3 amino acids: CASSLVSGGSNQPQHF. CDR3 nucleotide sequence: TGTGCCAGCAGCTTAGTATCAGGGGGAAGCAATCAGCCCCAGCATTTT.

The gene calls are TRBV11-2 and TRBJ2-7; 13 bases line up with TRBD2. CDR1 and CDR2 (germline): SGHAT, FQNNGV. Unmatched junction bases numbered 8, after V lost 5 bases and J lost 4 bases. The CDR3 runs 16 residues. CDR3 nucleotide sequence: TGTGCCAGCAGCCTGAGGACTAGCGGGAGCAATTACGAGCAGTACTTC. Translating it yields CASSLRTSGSNYEQYF.

Written as DNA, the CDR3 is TGTGCCAGCAGCAGAGATCAGACAGGGGAAGGAAAGGACTATGGCTACACCTTC. Translating it yields CASSRDQTGEGKDYGYTF. This chain connects TRBV21-1 to TRBJ1-2; TRBD1 reflects the table's D call only, with no check against the DNA. TRBV21-1 is deemed a pseudogene. The CDR3 loop spans 18 amino acids.

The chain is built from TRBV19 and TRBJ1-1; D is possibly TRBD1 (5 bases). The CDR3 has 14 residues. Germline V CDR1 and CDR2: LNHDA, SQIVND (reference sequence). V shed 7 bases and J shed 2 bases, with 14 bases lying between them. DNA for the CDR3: TGTGCCAGTACGCCCGGGACTCTAAACACTGAAGCTTTCTTT. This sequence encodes CASTPGTLNTEAFF.

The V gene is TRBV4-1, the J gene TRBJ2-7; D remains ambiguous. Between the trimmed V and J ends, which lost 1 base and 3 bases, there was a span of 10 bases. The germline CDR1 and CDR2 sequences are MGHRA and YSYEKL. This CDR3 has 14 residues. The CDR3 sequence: CASSQVPSGYEQYF. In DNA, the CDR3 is TGCGCCAGCAGCCAAGTTCCTAGTGGCTACGAGCAGTACTTC.